The 8 T cell receptor beta chains below all came from one sample that was sequenced in a study of T cells after yellow fever vaccination. Each CDR3 protein gets one entry after TCRdb re-called the 5' RACE reads with MiXCR. The sample shows a few hundred thousand distinct CDR3 sequences, around 17% of them seen only once. The material was PBMCs, obtained less than 6 days after the first yellow fever vaccination. These receptors were obtained from a man aged 18 to 29 who received the YFV17D yellow fever vaccine.

This clonotype came up a few times. The chain joins TRBV12-3 or TRBV12-4 to TRBJ1-5, with 8 bases aligning to TRBD1. V dropped 5 bases and J dropped 5; count of bases not matched to a gene: 2. CDR3 length: 13 residues. The CDR3 DNA is TGTGCCAGCAGTGCGGGACAGGATCAGCCCCAGCATTTT. Translating gives CASSAGQDQPQHF.

The table lists this clonotype with a few counts. The genes are TRBV7-9 and TRBJ1-1; unclear D gene. V gave up 4 bases and J gave up 5 bases, with 11 bases separating them. Germline V gene data show CDR1 as SEHNR and CDR2 as FQNEAQ (reference sequence). The CDR3 contains 13 residues. CDR3 nucleotides: TGTGCCAGCAGCTCCCCCCATGAAACTGAAGCTTTCTTT. Encoded protein: CASSSPHETEAFF.

The CDR3 DNA reads as TGTGCCAGCAGCTTTGCAGGTCCAAATTTCTACAATGAGCAGTTCTTC. Protein product: CASSFAGPNFYNEQFF. V gene TRBV7-8 combines with J gene TRBJ2-1, with D uncertain. Germline CDR1 is SGHVS and CDR2 is FQNEAQ. Trimming stripped 3 bases from V and 3 bases from J, with 15 bases between. This CDR3 spans 16 amino acids.

The CDR3 DNA reads TGTGCCAGCAGCCCCTCACCCGGACAGGGCCAAGAGACCCAGTACTTC. As protein: CASSPSPGQGQETQYF. V usage is TRBV7-9 and J usage is TRBJ2-5, with 8 bases lining up with TRBD1. The V segment lost 5 bases and the J segment 1 base; nucleotides outside the gene matches: 9. CDR3 size: 16 residues. The germline V gene has CDR1 SEHNR and CDR2 FQNEAQ (reference sequence).

This clonotype was seen only a few times. CDR3 sequence (DNA): TGTGCCGCCGGGGGACAGGGTAATGAGCAGTTCTTC. It translates to CAAGGQGNEQFF. The chain has TRBV10-3 and TRBJ2-1; 9 nucleotides align to TRBD1. CDR3 size: 12 residues. CDR1 and CDR2 from the germline V gene are ENHRY and SYGVKD. J gave up 7 bases and V 11 bases, and 6 bases lay outside the gene matches.

This sequence joins TRBV7-2 and TRBJ2-5; 8 bases map to TRBD2. The V and J ends lost 4 bases and 1 base, in that order; junction bases with no gene match: 8. The CDR3 contains 16 residues. Germline V CDR1 and CDR2: SGHTA, FQGNSA. The CDR3 protein is CASSSRRLAGQETQYF. The CDR3 bases are TGTGCCAGCAGCTCCCGTAGGCTAGCGGGCCAAGAGACCCAGTACTTC.

This chain joins TRBV5-1 and TRBJ1-2, with a weak D call TRBD1 (5 bases). The germline gives CDR1 SGHRS, CDR2 YFSETQ. The germline V and J ends were trimmed by 0 bases and 8 bases, with 11 bases remaining between them. The CDR3 runs 13 residues. CDR3 DNA sequence: TGCGCCAGCAGCTTGGGAGGGACTAGGGGCTACACCTTC. Amino acids: CASSLGGTRGYTF.

Of note for this clonotype: The junction does not match germline at one end; this may be a read error. This rearrangement joins TRBV4-3 to TRBJ2-5; D might be TRBD2 (6 bases). This CDR3 is 15 amino acids long. Looked up from germline, CDR1 is LGHNA and CDR2 is YSLEER. The CDR3 DNA reads as TGCGCCAGCAGCCAAGATCTTTATGGACTACAGTCCCCACTCTTC. Translation gives CASSQDLYGLQSPLF.